Below, 13 T cell receptor beta chains from the same sample are listed, as sequenced in a study of CD8 T cells in Susac syndrome. Random hexamers primed reverse transcription of about 0.45 to 1 ug RNA. TCRdb reprocessed the immunoSEQ multiplex PCR reads with MiXCR, giving one entry per CDR3 protein. Of about 83,000 distinct CDR3 sequences in the sample, just under 95% were seen once. Sequenced sample: CD8+ T cells from PBMCs. All receptors derive from a human donor with Susac syndrome.

The chain couples TRBV19 to TRBJ2-5; TRBD2 aligns across 10 bases. This CDR3 spans 14 amino acids. Per germline, CDR1 LNHDA and CDR2 SQIVND (reference sequence). The V and J ends lost 5 bases and 2 bases, in that order; junction bases with no gene match: 2. As DNA, the CDR3 is TGTGCCAGTAGTGAAGCGGGAGGGCAAGAGACCCAGTACTTC. It encodes CASSEAGGQETQYF.

V is TRBV14 and J is TRBJ2-1, with D unresolved. Germline V gives CDR1 SGHDN, CDR2 FVKESK. The CDR3 covers 12 residues. Trimming took off 1 base at V and 9 bases at J, with 7 bases between the two ends. CDR3 sequence (DNA): TGTGCCAGCAGCCAAGTGGGCGGTGAGCAGTTCTTC. Translated: CASSQVGGEQFF.

This chain connects TRBV5-6 to TRBJ2-7; a weak D match, TRBD2 (5 bases). Trimming left V 4 bases short and J 1 base short, with 9 bases between. Germline CDR1 SGHDT, CDR2 YYEEEE. This CDR3 comprises 13 residues. CDR3: CASSRGGSYEQYF. CDR3 nucleotides: TGTGCCAGCAGCCGGGGTGGGTCCTACGAGCAGTACTTC.

The chain combines TRBV30 with TRBJ1-1; D is undetermined. Trimming left V 1 base short and J 7 bases short, with 10 bases between. CDR1 is GTSNPN, CDR2 SVGIG, per germline (reference sequence). This CDR3 is 12 amino acids long. CDR3 protein: CAWSAEAGEAFF. As DNA, the CDR3 is TGTGCCTGGAGTGCGGAAGCAGGTGAAGCTTTCTTT.

The V and J genes are TRBV15 and TRBJ2-3, with 8 bases aligning to TRBD2. V was pared by 2 bases and J by 4 bases, with 8 bases of the junction left unmatched. Germline V gene data show CDR1 as LNHNV and CDR2 as YYDKDF (reference sequence). CDR3 length: 16 amino acids. The CDR3 reads CATSRSRGGRSDTQYF. DNA of the CDR3: TGTGCCACCAGCAGAAGCCGGGGGGGCCGGTCAGATACGCAGTATTTT.

V and J are TRBV3-1 and TRBJ2-1, with TRBD2 matching over 11 bases. Germline V gene lookup returns CDR1 LGHDT and CDR2 YNNKEL (reference sequence). This CDR3 region has 17 residues. The ends lost 1 base at V and 0 bases at J; junction bases unmatched: 2. The CDR3 nucleotides read TGTGCCAGCAGCCAAGTTCTAGCGGGAGGCTCCTACAATGAGCAGTTCTTC. It translates to CASSQVLAGGSYNEQFF.

V usage is TRBV29-1 and J usage is TRBJ2-1; TRBD2 matches at 7 bases. The CDR3 is 14 residues long. The germline V gene encodes CDR1 SQVTM and CDR2 ANQGSEA. Trimming removed 5 bases from V and 1 base from J; junction bases left unmatched: 5. This CDR3 reads CSVQAGLSYNEQFF. CDR3 bases: TGCAGCGTTCAAGCGGGACTTTCCTACAATGAGCAGTTCTTC.

The CDR3, as DNA: TGTGCCAGCAGCGATTTGCTTGCCGGGGAGCTGTTTTTT. It codes for CASSDLLAGELFF. This rearrangement joins TRBV9 to TRBJ2-2; D is ambiguous. In germline, CDR1 is SGDLS, CDR2 YYNGEE. The CDR3 runs to 13 residues. V was trimmed by 3 bases and J by 6 bases, leaving 9 bases between them.

The chain is built from TRBV13 and TRBJ2-3; D ambiguous. The V gene's germline CDR1 is PRHDT and CDR2 FYEKMQ (reference sequence). The CDR3 runs to 13 residues. V shed 5 bases and J shed 4 bases, with 10 bases lying between them. In DNA, the CDR3 is TGTGCCAGCAGCCCCCAGAGGCCAGATACGCAGTATTTT. Amino acids: CASSPQRPDTQYF.

This clonotype occurred once. The V and J genes are TRBV5-1 and TRBJ2-7; D ambiguous. CDR1 and CDR2 from the germline V gene are SGHRS and YFSETQ. Trimming removed 0 bases at V and 0 bases at J, with 10 bases between. The CDR3 covers 15 residues. In DNA, the CDR3 is TGCGCCAGCAGCTTGGCCTTTGGGGTCTCCTACGAGCAGTACTTC. Translated: CASSLAFGVSYEQYF.

The J gene is TRBJ2-7, the V gene TRBV29-1, with no clear D. The CDR3 extends over 13 amino acids. The germline CDR1 and CDR2 sequences are SQVTM and ANQGSEA. V lost 5 bases, J lost 2 bases, and 13 bases lay in between. The DNA of the CDR3 is TGCAGCGTTTATACTGGATCTACCTACGAGCAGTACTTC. Its protein is CSVYTGSTYEQYF.

The V call is TRBV5-1, the J call TRBJ2-3; 11 bases fit TRBD1. There are 15 residues in the CDR3. V trimming: 2 bases; J trimming: 4 bases; junction bases outside the gene matches: 3. Germline CDR1 SGHRS, CDR2 YFSETQ. Written as DNA, the CDR3 is TGCGCCAGCAGCTTAGGACAGGGGGCTTCAGATACGCAGTATTTT. This encodes CASSLGQGASDTQYF. The full variable domain, in which reference TRBV5-1 and TRBJ2-3 provide the parts outside the CDR3, is KAGVTQTPRYLIKTRGQQVTLSCSPISGHRSVSWYQQTPGQGLQFLFEYFSETQRNKGNFPGRFSGRQFSNSRSEMNVSTLELGDSALYLCASSLGQGASDTQYFGPGTRLTVL.

The chain links TRBV9 to TRBJ2-1; weak D call: TRBD1 (6 bases). The V end was cut by 3 bases, the J end by 5 bases, with 15 bases between. Germline V gene lookup returns CDR1 SGDLS and CDR2 YYNGEE. The CDR3 runs 15 residues. The CDR3 DNA sequence: TGTGCCAGCAGCGAAAGGGGACACACGGACAATGAGCAGTTCTTC. It yields the protein CASSERGHTDNEQFF.